A selection of T cell receptor beta chains follows, all from one sample in a study of blood T cell repertoires in COVID-19. Sequenced by immunoSEQ multiplex PCR; TCRdb stores in-frame clones only, minus some. The data hold about 280,000 clones, with approximately 88% observed a single time. Sequencing was performed on PBMCs or T cells enriched from blood (not recorded which). All receptors come from a woman between 35 and 50 years old who had recovered from COVID-19. Each CDR3 is given with its conserved first and last residue. D genes are given only for firm matches. Clone size, where shown, is once, few, many, or a class for clones that have expanded.

once	TRBV5-6	TRBJ2-4	NA	CASSFGLVAKNIQYF	TGTGCCAGCAGCTTCGGGTTGGTGGCCAAAAACATTCAGTACTTC
NA	TRBV30	TRBJ1-4	NA	CAWSDGTLGREANEKLFF	TGTGCCTGGAGTGACGGGACACTCGGACGGGAGGCTAATGAAAAACTGTTTTTT
NA	TRBV3-1/TRBV3-2	TRBJ2-1	NA	CASRNSGDYNEQFF	TGTGCCAGCAGAAACTCGGGAGACTACAATGAGCAGTTCTTC
NA	TRBV14	TRBJ1-3	NA	CASKQGNTIYF	TGTGCCAGCAAACAGGGAAACACCATATATTTT
NA	TRBV27	TRBJ1-6	NA	CASSSRRGGNSPLHF	TGTGCCAGCAGTTCCCGCCGGGGTGGGAATTCACCCCTCCACTTT
NA	TRBV7-3	TRBJ2-1	TRBD2	CASSSPGVAGGNNEQFF	TGTGCCAGCAGCTCCCCGGGGGTAGCGGGAGGTAACAATGAGCAGTTCTTC
NA	TRBV3-1/TRBV3-2	TRBJ1-1	TRBD1	CASSRMAGGSEAFF	TGTGCCAGCAGCCGAATGGCAGGGGGCTCTGAAGCTTTCTTT
NA	TRBV7-9	TRBJ2-5	NA	CASSWSGEGLETQYF	TGTGCCAGCAGCTGGTCGGGAGAAGGACTAGAGACCCAGTACTTC
NA	TRBV9	TRBJ1-2	NA	CASSGGRGNYGYTF	TGTGCCAGCTCCGGGGGGCGCGGCAACTATGGCTACACCTTC
NA	TRBV4-1	TRBJ1-1	TRBD1	CASSRGGQGGTEAFF	TGCGCCAGCAGCCGGGGAGGACAGGGAGGAACTGAAGCTTTCTTT
NA	TRBV27	TRBJ2-3	TRBD2	CASSSLVAGTDTQYF	TGTGCCAGCAGTTCACTGGTAGCGGGGACAGATACGCAGTATTTT
NA	TRBV2	TRBJ2-6	NA	CASRNLDSGANVLTF	TGTGCCAGCAGGAATCTAGATTCTGGGGCCAACGTCCTGACTTTC
NA	TRBV10-2	TRBJ1-5	NA	CASRSEGGNQPQHF	TGCGCCAGCAGGAGCGAAGGGGGCAATCAGCCCCAGCATTTT
NA	TRBV28	TRBJ2-1	NA	CASSLPLNEQFF	TGTGCCAGCAGTTTACCTCTTAATGAGCAGTTCTTC
once	TRBV7-2	TRBJ2-1	TRBD2	CASSLALAGGDEQFF	TGTGCCAGCAGCTTAGCGCTAGCGGGAGGGGATGAGCAGTTCTTC
once	TRBV5-1	TRBJ1-1	TRBD1	CASSYSGTANTEAFF	TGCGCCAGCAGCTACTCCGGGACAGCAAACACTGAAGCTTTCTTT
NA	TRBV7-2	TRBJ1-5	NA	CASSFQGWGQPQHF	TGTGCCAGCAGCTTTCAGGGGTGGGGACAGCCCCAGCATTTT
NA	TRBV18	TRBJ2-1	NA	CASSPPSPINEQFF	TGTGCCAGCTCACCCCCTAGCCCGATCAATGAGCAGTTCTTC
NA	TRBV6-4	TRBJ1-1	TRBD1	CASSDSDLEGDSPTLNTEAFF	TGTGCCAGCAGTGACTCGGACCTCGAGGGGGACAGCCCTACTTTGAACACTGAAGCTTTCTTT
NA	TRBV18	TRBJ1-5	NA	CASSPSRTLLTGFNQPQHF	TGTGCCAGCTCTCCTTCCCGGACCCTCTTGACAGGATTCAATCAGCCCCAGCATTTT
NA	TRBV28	TRBJ2-1	TRBD1	CASRRGGQGGEQFF	TGTGCCAGCAGGAGGGGGGGACAGGGCGGTGAGCAGTTCTTC
NA	TRBV15	TRBJ1-1	NA	CATSRTDRREAFF	TGTGCCACCAGCAGAACTGACAGGCGCGAAGCTTTCTTT
NA	TRBV7-2	TRBJ2-5	NA	CASGPQAGSQETQYF	TGTGCCAGCGGGCCCCAAGCGGGTTCCCAAGAGACCCAGTACTTC
NA	TRBV9	TRBJ2-3	NA	CASSVRGNTDTQYF	TGTGCCAGCAGCGTAAGGGGAAACACAGATACGCAGTATTTT
NA	TRBV30	TRBJ2-7	TRBD2	CAWSVPGLARHEQYF	TGTGCCTGGAGTGTACCGGGACTAGCTCGCCACGAGCAGTACTTC
NA	TRBV7-2	TRBJ1-1	NA	CASSLALGTEAFF	TGTGCCAGCAGCTTAGCGCTAGGAACTGAAGCTTTCTTT
once	TRBV30	TRBJ2-1	TRBD1	CAWSTGQGIGAYNEQFF	TGTGCCTGGAGTACTGGACAGGGGATAGGGGCGTACAATGAGCAGTTCTTC
NA	TRBV7-8	TRBJ2-3	TRBD1	CASSLAPGQGSQDTQYF	TGTGCCAGCAGCTTAGCGCCCGGACAGGGGTCCCAAGATACGCAGTATTTT
once	TRBV4-3	TRBJ2-7	TRBD1	CASSQNQPGQGDEQYF	TGCGCCAGCAGCCAGAATCAACCGGGACAGGGGGACGAGCAGTACTTC
NA	TRBV10-3	TRBJ2-7	TRBD2	CAIGGSGRGREQYF	TGTGCCATCGGGGGTAGCGGGAGAGGCAGGGAGCAGTACTTC
NA	TRBV9	TRBJ2-6	NA	CASSPWRGGANVLTF	TGTGCCAGCAGCCCCTGGAGAGGTGGGGCCAACGTCCTGACTTTC
NA	TRBV7-8	TRBJ1-5	NA	CASSLKRSYNQPQHF	TGTGCCAGCAGCTTAAAAAGGAGTTACAATCAGCCCCAGCATTTT
NA	TRBV6-5	TRBJ1-2	NA	CASRKGLTGTNAF	TGTGCCAGCAGAAAAGGGTTGACAGGCACCAACGCCTTC
NA	TRBV19	TRBJ2-7	TRBD1	CASSNSGTVTYEQYF	TGTGCCAGTAGTAATTCCGGGACAGTGACCTACGAGCAGTACTTC
NA	TRBV3-1/TRBV3-2	TRBJ2-1	NA	CASSQDPVLAPGQFF	TGTGCCAGCAGCCAAGATCCCGTCCTGGCGCCAGGGCAGTTCTTC
NA	TRBV7-2	TRBJ2-7	NA	CASSPEASYSYEQYF	TGTGCCAGCAGCCCTGAGGCTAGTTACTCCTACGAGCAGTACTTC